Each of the 11 T cell receptor beta chains below was sequenced from the same sample in a study of blood T cell repertoires in COVID-19. The protocol was immunoSEQ multiplex PCR, while the TCRdb copy is restricted to in-frame clones and leaves out a portion. The sample gives 300,000 to 350,000 clones, around 90% of which show up once; under 6% is in the top ten. The sequencing input was PBMCs or T cells enriched from blood (not recorded which). The source is a man younger than 40 who had recovered from COVID-19.

V gene TRBV3-1 (or the pseudogene TRBV3-2) combines with J gene TRBJ2-3; D might be TRBD2 (5 bases). This CDR3 is 14 amino acids long. CDR1 and CDR2 (germline): LGHDT, YNNKEL (reference sequence). The V gene lost 0 bases and the J gene lost 4 bases, with 8 bases spanning the gap. The CDR3 nucleotides read TGTGCCAGCAGCCAAGAAATGGAGGCAGATACGCAGTATTTT. Protein product: CASSQEMEADTQYF.

The J gene is TRBJ2-1, the V gene TRBV3-1 (or the pseudogene TRBV3-2); 8 positions agree with TRBD2. V shed 5 bases, J shed 0 bases, and the junction held 12 bases outside the gene matches. The CDR3 has 18 amino acids. In germline, CDR1 is LGHDT, CDR2 YNNKEL (reference sequence). This chain's CDR3 is CASSSRRAGVGSYNEQFF. DNA of the CDR3: TGTGCCAGCAGCAGTCGCCGAGCGGGGGTGGGCTCCTACAATGAGCAGTTCTTC.

The chain employs TRBV7-2 and TRBJ1-1; 10 nucleotides align to TRBD1. CDR3 length equals 15 residues. Trimming at V came to 3 bases and at J to 5 bases, leaving 6 bases not matched to a gene. The germline V gene has CDR1 SGHTA and CDR2 FQGNSA. DNA for the CDR3: TGTGCCAGCAGCTTTCTCCCGGGACAGGGGACTGAAGCTTTCTTT. This encodes CASSFLPGQGTEAFF.

This clone appeared a single time. The gene calls are TRBV19 and TRBJ1-4; D is undetermined. The CDR3 length is 15 residues. V was shortened by 5 bases and J by 4 bases, with 14 bases between the two germline ends. Germline CDR1 reads LNHDA; CDR2 reads SQIVND (reference sequence). CDR3: CASSLSPRVNEKLFF. CDR3 sequence (DNA): TGTGCCAGTAGTCTCAGTCCCCGGGTTAATGAAAAACTGTTTTTT.

This clone came up a few times. The rearrangement joins TRBV30 to TRBJ1-2; D uncertain. Germline lookup yields CDR1 GTSNPN and CDR2 SVGIG (reference sequence). Trimming stripped 5 bases from V and 3 bases from J, with 19 bases between. CDR3 size: 15 residues. This CDR3 is CAWFFYGGIDYGYTF. For the CDR3, the DNA is TGTGCCTGGTTCTTCTACGGAGGGATCGACTATGGCTACACCTTC.

The chain recombines TRBV24-1 with TRBJ2-2; D is uncertain. Per germline, CDR1 KGHDR and CDR2 SFDVKD. The V end was cut by 5 bases, the J end by 0 bases, with 15 bases between. The CDR3 runs 17 residues. CDR3 residues: CATSVDTRRSNTGELFF. The DNA of the CDR3 is TGTGCCACCAGTGTTGACACCCGAAGATCGAACACCGGGGAGCTGTTTTTT.

The chain employs TRBV6-5 and TRBJ2-7, with 9 nucleotides matching TRBD1. Trimming took 8 bases from V and 3 from J; bases not matched to a gene: 5. Germline CDR1 and CDR2: MNHEY and SVGAGI. The CDR3 contains 13 residues. The CDR3 loop reads CASSTGGFYEQYF. CDR3 sequence (DNA): TGTGCCAGCTCTACAGGGGGCTTCTACGAGCAGTACTTC.

The V call is TRBV18, the J call TRBJ1-2, with 10 bases identical to TRBD1. Germline loops: CDR1 KGHSH, CDR2 LQKENI. CDR3 length equals 17 residues. Trimming took 6 bases from V and 3 from J; bases not matched to a gene: 13. CDR3: CASSQLSGTGVDYGYTF. In DNA, the CDR3 is TGTGCCAGCTCTCAACTATCCGGGACAGGGGTTGACTATGGCTACACCTTC.

V gene TRBV29-1 combines with J gene TRBJ2-3; TRBD1 matches at 8 bases. This CDR3 region has 17 residues. The germline V gene encodes CDR1 SQVTM and CDR2 ANQGSEA. Trimming at V came to 0 bases and at J to 2 bases, leaving 10 bases not matched to a gene. The CDR3 loop reads CSVEDETGERNTDTQYF. The DNA for the CDR3 is TGCAGCGTTGAAGATGAGACAGGGGAAAGAAACACAGATACGCAGTATTTT.

A single count supports this clone. The CDR3 protein is CASLPAGTNTGELFF. CDR3 sequence (DNA): TGTGCCAGCCTACCGGCAGGGACGAACACCGGGGAGCTGTTTTTT. The chain links TRBV28 to TRBJ2-2; D is possibly TRBD1 (5 bases). The length of the CDR3 is 15 residues. V lost 8 bases and J lost 0, with 13 bases in between. Per germline, CDR1 MDHEN and CDR2 SYDVKM.

The chain uses TRBV5-1 and TRBJ2-3, with 14 bases identical to TRBD2. After removal of 5 bases from V and 0 bases from J, the junction contained 8 bases not matched to a gene. CDR3 length: 18 residues. The germline V gene encodes CDR1 SGHRS and CDR2 YFSETQ. The CDR3 region has the DNA TGCGCCAGCAGTTCCGGGACTAGCGGGGGCCAAAGCACAGATACGCAGTATTTT. Its protein is CASSSGTSGGQSTDTQYF.